This entry lists 22 T cell receptor beta chains sequenced from one sample in a study of blood T cell repertoires in COVID-19. Assay: immunoSEQ multiplex PCR; the TCRdb copy retains only in-frame clones and omits some. The table records 95,000 to 100,000 clones, 75% to 85% of them present only once. The sequencing input was peripheral blood. Receptors originate from a woman of 80 years or more with active or convalescent COVID-19.

The gene calls are TRBV2 and TRBJ1-6; D uncertain. V shed 6 bases and J shed 14 bases, with 14 bases lying between them. CDR1 is SNHLY and CDR2 is FYNNEI in the germline V gene. This CDR3 is built from 12 residues. The CDR3 is CASSPKRRTLHF. The CDR3 nucleotides read TGTGCCAGCAGCCCTAAGAGGCGGACCCTCCACTTT.

The gene calls are TRBV2 and TRBJ2-7; D is undetermined. CDR3 size: 11 residues. V lost 5 bases, J lost 4 bases, and 6 bases lay in between. Germline CDR1 reads SNHLY; CDR2 reads FYNNEI. CDR3: CASSPIYEQYF. The CDR3 DNA reads as TGTGCCAGCAGTCCCATTTACGAGCAGTACTTC.

This clone has only a few counts. The chain is built from TRBV7-2 and TRBJ2-5; 7 nucleotides align to TRBD1. There are 13 residues in the CDR3. Germline V CDR1 and CDR2: SGHTA, FQGNSA. J was trimmed by 1 base and V by 5 bases; bases with no gene match: 1. The CDR3 DNA follows: TGTGCCAGCAGCCGGGACAGCCAAGAGACCCAGTACTTC. This encodes CASSRDSQETQYF. The full variable domain, rest sourced from reference TRBV7-2 and TRBJ2-5, is GAGVSQSPSNKVTEKGKDVELRCDPISGHTALYWYRQSLGQGLEFLIYFQGNSAPDKSGLPSDRFSAERTGGSVSTLTIQRTQQEDSAVYLCASSRDSQETQYFGPGTRLLVL.

The chain is built from TRBV6-6 and TRBJ2-1, with 10 bases fitting TRBD2. The CDR3 has 14 amino acids. Losses at the gene ends were 2 bases for V and 9 bases for J; bases not matched to a gene: 4. The germline gives CDR1 MNHNY, CDR2 SVGAGI (reference sequence). The CDR3 reads CASSYLAGEAEQFF. The CDR3 nucleotides are TGTGCCAGCAGTTACCTAGCGGGAGAGGCTGAGCAGTTCTTC.

The rearrangement joins TRBV7-9 to TRBJ1-2; maybe TRBD1 (5 bases). This CDR3 has 14 residues. V was trimmed by 7 bases and J by 4 bases, leaving 16 bases between them. Germline V gene sequence: CDR1 SEHNR, CDR2 FQNEAQ (reference sequence). As DNA, the CDR3 is TGTGCCAGCACCCCCGACCCGGGGGGCTATGGCTACACCTTC. Its protein product is CASTPDPGGYGYTF. The full variable domain, its missing parts supplied by reference TRBV7-9 and TRBJ1-2, is DTGVSQNPRHKITKRGQNVTFRCDPISEHNRLYWYRQTLGQGPEFLTYFQNEAQLEKSRLLSDRFSAERPKGSFSTLEIQRTEQGDSAMYLCASTPDPGGYGYTFGSGTRLTVV.

The chain recombines TRBV7-2 with TRBJ1-1, with D possibly matching TRBD1 (5 bases). The CDR3 has 14 residues. CDR1 and CDR2 (germline): SGHTA, FQGNSA. V shed 5 bases and J shed 11 bases, with 21 bases lying between them. This CDR3 is CASSPTPGTSLAFF. In DNA, the CDR3 is TGTGCCAGCAGCCCCACCCCAGGGACTTCACTGGCTTTCTTT. The variable domain in full, completed from reference TRBV7-2 and TRBJ1-1, reads GAGVSQSPSNKVTEKGKDVELRCDPISGHTALYWYRQSLGQGLEFLIYFQGNSAPDKSGLPSDRFSAERTGGSVSTLTIQRTQQEDSAVYLCASSPTPGTSLAFFGQGTRLTVV.

The chain recombines TRBV6-1 with TRBJ2-7; D is uncertain. From germline, CDR1 is MNHNS and CDR2 SASEGT. The V and J ends lost 0 bases and 3 bases respectively, with 9 bases between them. The CDR3 runs to 14 residues. The CDR3 region has the DNA TGTGCCAGCAGTGAAGCCACCAGAGGCTACGAGCAGTACTTC. Translated, it gives CASSEATRGYEQYF.

The DNA of the CDR3 is TGCAGCGTTGCTGCGGCACAAGAGACCCAGTACTTC. Translated, it gives CSVAAAQETQYF. The chain joins TRBV29-1 to TRBJ2-5; D remains unclear. In germline, CDR1 is SQVTM, CDR2 ANQGSEA. This CDR3 comprises 12 residues. Deletions cut 4 bases from V and 2 bases from J, with 8 bases between.

The V and J genes are TRBV7-9 and TRBJ1-2, with unresolved D. This CDR3 is built from 13 residues. With 5 bases removed from V and 0 bases from J, the gap between germline ends came to 7 bases. Germline lookup yields CDR1 SEHNR and CDR2 FQNEAQ (reference sequence). CDR3 DNA sequence: TGTGCCAGCAGCCTTCAGGCTAACTATGGCTACACCTTC. Translation gives CASSLQANYGYTF.

The chain links TRBV28 to TRBJ2-7; D not resolved. Germline V CDR1 and CDR2: MDHEN, SYDVKM. The CDR3 covers 13 residues. V was trimmed by 6 bases and J by 7 bases, leaving 16 bases between them. CDR3 region: CASSPRSPREQYF. The CDR3 coding sequence is TGTGCCAGCAGCCCCCGGAGTCCCCGGGAGCAGTACTTC.

The chain joins TRBV7-2 to TRBJ2-5; 8 nucleotides line up with TRBD2. Germline CDR1 and CDR2: SGHTA and FQGNSA. J was trimmed by 4 bases and V by 6 bases; bases with no gene match: 4. CDR3 length equals 13 residues. This CDR3 is CASRSGSLETQYF. The CDR3 DNA sequence: TGTGCCAGCAGGAGCGGGAGTTTAGAGACCCAGTACTTC.

V and J are TRBV5-1 and TRBJ2-5; TRBD2 matches at 8 bases. V trimming: 4 bases; J trimming: 4 bases; junction bases outside the gene matches: 9. Germline V gene data show CDR1 as SGHRS and CDR2 as YFSETQ. CDR3 length: 15 amino acids. For the CDR3, the DNA is TGCGCCAGCAGCGTCATTAGCGGGATAAGAGAGACCCAGTACTTC. Its protein is CASSVISGIRETQYF.

The V and J genes are TRBV28 and TRBJ1-5; 9 bases are shared with TRBD1. The length of the CDR3 is 13 residues. From germline, CDR1 is MDHEN and CDR2 SYDVKM. V dropped 8 bases and J dropped 4; count of bases not matched to a gene: 3. CDR3 coding DNA: TGTGCCAGCGGAGGACAGGGGAATCAGCCCCAGCATTTT. Encoded protein: CASGGQGNQPQHF.

The chain couples TRBV24-1 to TRBJ2-1; 7 nucleotides align to TRBD2. Germline CDR1 is KGHDR and CDR2 is SFDVKD. The J segment lost 8 bases and the V segment lost 1 base, leaving 4 bases of the junction unmatched. The length of the CDR3 is 14 residues. CDR3 region: CATSDFRAGDEQFF. DNA for the CDR3: TGTGCCACCAGTGATTTCAGGGCGGGAGATGAGCAGTTCTTC.

The chain combines TRBV9 with TRBJ1-2, with TRBD1 as a possible D gene (6 bases). The CDR3 spans 15 residues. The germline CDR1 and CDR2 sequences are SGDLS and YYNGEE. V was pared by 0 bases and J by 4 bases, with 13 bases between. The CDR3 DNA sequence: TGTGCCAGCAGCGTAGAGGGGGTTGGTCTCTATGGCTACACCTTC. Protein product: CASSVEGVGLYGYTF.

The rearrangement joins TRBV9 to TRBJ1-1, with 9 nucleotides matching TRBD1. The CDR3 is made up of 15 amino acids. The ends lost 4 bases at V and 3 bases at J; junction bases unmatched: 7. Germline assignment: CDR1 SGDLS and CDR2 YYNGEE. The CDR3 DNA reads as TGTGCCAGCAGCCCGACAGGGGGGATGGACACTGAAGCTTTCTTT. Translation gives CASSPTGGMDTEAFF.

The CDR3, as DNA: TGTGCCAGCAGGGTTCGACAGACGAACACTGAAGCTTTCTTT. Translation: CASRVRQTNTEAFF. J is TRBJ1-1 and V is TRBV5-8; D may be TRBD1 (5 bases). The V end lost 5 bases, the J end lost 1 base, and 12 bases lay between the germline ends. CDR1 is SGHTS, CDR2 YDEGEE, per germline. The CDR3 sequence is 14 residues long. Full variable domain (missing parts from reference TRBV5-8 and TRBJ1-1): EAGVTQSPTHLIKTRGQQATLRCSPISGHTSVYWYQQALGLGLQFLLWYDEGEERNRGNFPPRFSGRQFPNYSSELNVNALELEDSALYLCASRVRQTNTEAFFGQGTRLTVV.

The J gene is TRBJ1-1, the V gene TRBV2, with D maybe TRBD1 (6 bases). In germline, CDR1 is SNHLY, CDR2 FYNNEI. CDR3 length equals 14 residues. Deletions cut 6 bases from V and 3 bases from J, with 14 bases between. CDR3 amino acids: CASSLVSGDTEAFF. The CDR3 DNA reads as TGTGCCAGCAGCTTAGTCTCAGGGGACACTGAAGCTTTCTTT.

This chain joins TRBV12-3 or TRBV12-4 and TRBJ2-1, with unresolved D. V was trimmed by 5 bases and J by 7 bases, leaving 12 bases between them. The CDR3 contains 13 residues. CDR3: CASSPPWRNEQFF. As DNA, the CDR3 is TGTGCCAGCAGTCCCCCTTGGAGAAATGAGCAGTTCTTC.

V usage is TRBV7-8 and J usage is TRBJ1-2, with 7 bases fitting TRBD1. Germline V gene data show CDR1 as SGHVS and CDR2 as FQNEAQ. The CDR3 spans 17 residues. V shed 1 base, J shed 0 bases, and the junction held 8 bases outside the gene matches. DNA of the CDR3: TGTGCCAGCAGCTTAGAGGGGGCCAATTCCCCTAACTATGGCTACACCTTC. Residues: CASSLEGANSPNYGYTF.

This chain links TRBV6-2 or TRBV6-3 with TRBJ2-2, with D maybe TRBD1 (5 bases). V shed 0 bases and J shed 0 bases, with 11 bases lying between them. This CDR3 has 17 amino acids. CDR1 is MNHEY and CDR2 is SVGEGT in the germline V gene. The CDR3 region is CASSYSYRNANTGELFF. CDR3 DNA: TGTGCCAGCAGTTACTCGTACAGGAACGCGAACACCGGGGAGCTGTTTTTT.

This sequence joins TRBV4-2 and TRBJ1-2; TRBD1 aligns across 9 bases. Germline trimming cut 0 bases from V and 2 bases from J; bases unmatched to any gene: 1. Germline lookup yields CDR1 LGHNA and CDR2 YNFKEQ. This CDR3 is 15 amino acids long. The chain's CDR3 is CASSQDGTGNYGYTF. CDR3 nucleotides: TGTGCCAGCAGCCAAGACGGGACAGGGAACTATGGCTACACCTTC.